The sequence of this T cell receptor (beta chain) was determined in a study of blood T cell repertoires in COVID-19. Using immunoSEQ multiplex PCR, the repertoire was profiled, and TCRdb retains in-frame clones only, with some absent. The table lists 200,000 to 300,000 clones, around 84% of them singletons, with 2% to 2.5% in the top ten. The CDR3 extends over 13 amino acids. V lost 1 base to trimming and J lost 8 bases, with 11 bases between them. Germline V gives CDR1 GTSNPN, CDR2 SVGIG (reference sequence). The gene calls are TRBV30 and TRBJ1-4, with D uncertain. This receptor was identified in a middle-aged man who had recovered from COVID-19. The material sequenced was peripheral blood. The CDR3 region is CAWSAEGVEKLFF. The CDR3 DNA reads TGTGCCTGGAGTGCCGAGGGCGTCGAAAAACTGTTTTTT.